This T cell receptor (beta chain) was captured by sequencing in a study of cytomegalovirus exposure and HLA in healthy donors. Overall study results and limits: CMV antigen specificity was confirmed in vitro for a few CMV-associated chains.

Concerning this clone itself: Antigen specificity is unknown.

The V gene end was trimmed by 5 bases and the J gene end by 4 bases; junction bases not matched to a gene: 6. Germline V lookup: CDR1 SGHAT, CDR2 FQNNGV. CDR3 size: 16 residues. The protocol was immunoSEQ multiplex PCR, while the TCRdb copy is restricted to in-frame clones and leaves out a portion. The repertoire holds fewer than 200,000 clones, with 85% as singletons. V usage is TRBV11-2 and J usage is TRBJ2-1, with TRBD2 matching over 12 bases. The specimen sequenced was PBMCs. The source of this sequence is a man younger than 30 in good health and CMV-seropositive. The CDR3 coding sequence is TGTGCCAGCAGCGCAGGACTAGCGGGGTCATACAATGAGCAGTTCTTC. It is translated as CASSAGLAGSYNEQFF.